This T cell receptor (beta chain) was observed in a study of T cell changes during pregnancy in multiple sclerosis (dated by TCRdb to between 2018 and 2021). For the wider study: The study looked at changes in the T cell repertoire across pregnancy in women with multiple sclerosis.

The count of this clone is one. Its recognized antigen is unknown. Per-base qualities were not stored, and no clone one base away is much larger. The cysteine opens and the phenylalanine closes a CDR3 of 14 amino acids. This entry keeps only the CDR3 DNA: 42 bases, framed from base 1. For CDR1 and CDR2, the germline V gene (reference sequence) lists SEHNR and FQNEAQ. V is shortened by 3 bases, J by 8 bases, and the region joining them spans 16 bases. Libraries were constructed by the immunoSEQ multiplex PCR assay. The clones in this table, taken by TCRdb from immuneACCESS, are in-frame only. Not every clone is retained; where verified, under half of the shortfall comes from an unresolved V gene, and the cause of the rest is unknown. The sample table shows some 75,000 clones, and 90% to 95% are seen once. The ten largest clones add up to around 1.1% of the sample.

Sequenced material: peripheral blood, taken in the second trimester of pregnancy. The chain couples TRBV7-9 to TRBJ1-1, with the D gene not confidently named. The receptor's source is a female donor with multiple sclerosis, enrolled in a pregnancy study. The CDR3 protein is CASSFPLSAEEAFF. The DNA sequence is as follows: TGTGCCAGCAGCTTTCCCCTGTCAGCGGAGGAAGCTTTCTTT.